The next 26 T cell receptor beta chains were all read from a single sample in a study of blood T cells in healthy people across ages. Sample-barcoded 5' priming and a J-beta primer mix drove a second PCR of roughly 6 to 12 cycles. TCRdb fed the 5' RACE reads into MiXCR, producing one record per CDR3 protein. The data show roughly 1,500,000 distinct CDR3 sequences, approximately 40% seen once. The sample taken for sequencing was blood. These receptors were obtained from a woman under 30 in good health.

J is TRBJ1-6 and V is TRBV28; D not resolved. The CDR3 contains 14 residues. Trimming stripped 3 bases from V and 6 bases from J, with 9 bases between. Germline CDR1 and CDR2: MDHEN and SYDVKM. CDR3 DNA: TGTGCCAGCAGTTTCCCCCCGGCTAATTCACCCCTCCACTTT. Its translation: CASSFPPANSPLHF. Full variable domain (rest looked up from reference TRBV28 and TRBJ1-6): DVKVTQSSRYLVKRTGEKVFLECVQDMDHENMFWYRQDPGLGLRLIYFSYDVKMKEKGDIPEGYSVSREKKERFSLILESASTNQTSMYLCASSFPPANSPLHFGNGTRLTVT.

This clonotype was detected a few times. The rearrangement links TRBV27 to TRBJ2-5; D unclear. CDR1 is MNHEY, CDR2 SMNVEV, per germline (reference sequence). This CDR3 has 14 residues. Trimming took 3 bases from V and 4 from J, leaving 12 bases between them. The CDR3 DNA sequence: TGTGCCAGCAGTTTCGCACTTGCCTTAGAGACCCAGTACTTC. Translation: CASSFALALETQYF.

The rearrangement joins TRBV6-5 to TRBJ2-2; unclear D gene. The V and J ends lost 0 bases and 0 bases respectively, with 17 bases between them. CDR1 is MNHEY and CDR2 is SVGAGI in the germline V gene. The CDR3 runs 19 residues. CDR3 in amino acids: CASSYSIVGVIPNTGELFF. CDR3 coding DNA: TGTGCCAGCAGTTACTCGATTGTGGGTGTTATCCCGAACACCGGGGAGCTGTTTTTT.

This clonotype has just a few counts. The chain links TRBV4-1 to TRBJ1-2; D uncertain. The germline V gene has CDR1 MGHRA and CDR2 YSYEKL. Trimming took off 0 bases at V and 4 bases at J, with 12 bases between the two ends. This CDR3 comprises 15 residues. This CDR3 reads CASSQESASIYGYTF. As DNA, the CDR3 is TGCGCCAGCAGCCAAGAATCAGCCTCAATCTATGGCTACACCTTC.

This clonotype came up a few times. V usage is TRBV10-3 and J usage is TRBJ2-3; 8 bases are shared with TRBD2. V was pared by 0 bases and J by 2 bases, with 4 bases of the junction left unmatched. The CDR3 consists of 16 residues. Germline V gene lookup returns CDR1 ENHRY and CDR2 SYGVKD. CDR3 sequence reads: CAISESTGGITDTQYF. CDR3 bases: TGTGCCATCAGTGAGTCGACGGGGGGGATCACAGATACGCAGTATTTT.

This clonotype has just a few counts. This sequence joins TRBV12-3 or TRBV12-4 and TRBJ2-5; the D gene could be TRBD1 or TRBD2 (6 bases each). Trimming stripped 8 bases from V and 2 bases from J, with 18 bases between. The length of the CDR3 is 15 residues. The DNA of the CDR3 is TGTGCCAGCGATGGGTCGGGGGCAAGTCAAGAGACCCAGTACTTC. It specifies CASDGSGASQETQYF.

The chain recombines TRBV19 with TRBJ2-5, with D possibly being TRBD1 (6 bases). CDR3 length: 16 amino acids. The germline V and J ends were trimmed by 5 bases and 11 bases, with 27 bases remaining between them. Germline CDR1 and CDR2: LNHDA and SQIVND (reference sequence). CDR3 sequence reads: CASSPSLLPGHGEQYF. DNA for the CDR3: TGTGCCAGTAGTCCTTCACTATTACCGGGACACGGAGAGCAGTACTTC.

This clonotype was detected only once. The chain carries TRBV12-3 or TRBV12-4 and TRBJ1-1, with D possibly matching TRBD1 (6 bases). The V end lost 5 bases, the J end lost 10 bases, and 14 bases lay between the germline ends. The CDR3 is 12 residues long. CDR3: CASSTTGPRAFF. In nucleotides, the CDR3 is TGTGCCAGCAGTACCACAGGGCCTAGAGCTTTCTTT.

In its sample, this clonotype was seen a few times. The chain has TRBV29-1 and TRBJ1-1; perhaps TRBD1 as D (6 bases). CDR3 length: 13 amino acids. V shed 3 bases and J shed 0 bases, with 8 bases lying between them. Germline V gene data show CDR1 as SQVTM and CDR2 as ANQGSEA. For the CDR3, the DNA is TGCAGCGTTGAGACAGGACTGAACACTGAAGCTTTCTTT. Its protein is CSVETGLNTEAFF.

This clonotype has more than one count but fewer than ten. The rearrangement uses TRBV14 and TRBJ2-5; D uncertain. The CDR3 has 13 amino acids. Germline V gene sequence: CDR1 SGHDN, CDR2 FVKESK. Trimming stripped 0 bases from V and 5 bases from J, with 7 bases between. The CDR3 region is CASSQDHRETQYF. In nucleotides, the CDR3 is TGTGCCAGCAGCCAAGATCACCGGGAGACCCAGTACTTC.

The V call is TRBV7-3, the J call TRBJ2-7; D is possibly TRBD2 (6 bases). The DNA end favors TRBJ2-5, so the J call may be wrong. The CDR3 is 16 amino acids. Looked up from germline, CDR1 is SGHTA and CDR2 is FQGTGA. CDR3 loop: CASSLKFRDWGETQYF. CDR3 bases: TGTGCCAGCAGCTTAAAGTTTCGGGACTGGGGAGAGACCCAGTACTTC.

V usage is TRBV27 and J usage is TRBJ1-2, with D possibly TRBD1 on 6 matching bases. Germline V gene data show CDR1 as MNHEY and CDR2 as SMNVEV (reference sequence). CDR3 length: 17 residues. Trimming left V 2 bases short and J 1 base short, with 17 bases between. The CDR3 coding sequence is TGTGCCAGCAGTTTAGAGTTCCCGGGGGCAGTTAACTATGGCTACACCTTC. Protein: CASSLEFPGAVNYGYTF.

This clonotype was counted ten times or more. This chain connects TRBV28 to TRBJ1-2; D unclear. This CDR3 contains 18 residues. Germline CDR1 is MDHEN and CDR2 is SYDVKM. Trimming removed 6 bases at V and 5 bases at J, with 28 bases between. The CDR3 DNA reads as TGTGCCAGCAGCCCCATGTATGATCGGGGAGGTGTAGGGTATGGCTACACCTTC. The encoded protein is CASSPMYDRGGVGYGYTF.

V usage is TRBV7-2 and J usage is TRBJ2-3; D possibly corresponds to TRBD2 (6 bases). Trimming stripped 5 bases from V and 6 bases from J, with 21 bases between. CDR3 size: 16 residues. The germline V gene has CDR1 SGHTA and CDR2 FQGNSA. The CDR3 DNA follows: TGTGCCAGCAGCCCCCGCCCACTGGCGGGACCGGATACGCAGTATTTT. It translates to CASSPRPLAGPDTQYF.

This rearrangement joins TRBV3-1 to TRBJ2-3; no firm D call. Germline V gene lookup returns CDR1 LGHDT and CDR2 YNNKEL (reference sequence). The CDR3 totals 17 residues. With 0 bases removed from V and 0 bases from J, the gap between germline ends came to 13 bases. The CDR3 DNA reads TGTGCCAGCAGCCAAGACACGAAACGGTTAAGCACAGATACGCAGTATTTT. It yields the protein CASSQDTKRLSTDTQYF.

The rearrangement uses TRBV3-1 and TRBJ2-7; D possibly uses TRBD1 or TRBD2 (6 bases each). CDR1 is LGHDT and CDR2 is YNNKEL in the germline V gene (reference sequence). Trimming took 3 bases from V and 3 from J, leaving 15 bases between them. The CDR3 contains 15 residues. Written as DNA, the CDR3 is TGTGCCAGCAGCCATGCGTTGGGGGGCAACTACGAGCAGTACTTC. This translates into CASSHALGGNYEQYF.

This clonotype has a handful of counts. The CDR3 region has the DNA TGCAGTGCTAGGGTAGCGGGATCCAATGAGCAGTTCTTC. Translated: CSARVAGSNEQFF. The chain is built from TRBV20-1 and TRBJ2-1; TRBD2 matches at 8 bases. V gave up 3 bases and J gave up 6 bases; unmatched junction bases: 4. CDR3 length: 13 amino acids. Germline V gives CDR1 DFQATT, CDR2 SNEGSKA (reference sequence).

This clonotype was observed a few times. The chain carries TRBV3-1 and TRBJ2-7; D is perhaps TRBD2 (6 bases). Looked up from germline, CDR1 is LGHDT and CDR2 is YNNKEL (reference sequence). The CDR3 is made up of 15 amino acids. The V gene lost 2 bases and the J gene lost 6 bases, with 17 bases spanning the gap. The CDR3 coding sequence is TGTGCCAGCAGCCAAAACGCGGTAATCGGGGGCGAGCAGTACTTC. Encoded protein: CASSQNAVIGGEQYF.

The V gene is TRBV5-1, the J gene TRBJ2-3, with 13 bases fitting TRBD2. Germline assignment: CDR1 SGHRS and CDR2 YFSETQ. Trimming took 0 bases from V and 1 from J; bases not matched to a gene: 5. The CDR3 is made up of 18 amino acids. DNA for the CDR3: TGCGCCAGCAGCTTGGCGGGGACTAGCGGGGCCGGCACAGATACGCAGTATTTT. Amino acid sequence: CASSLAGTSGAGTDTQYF. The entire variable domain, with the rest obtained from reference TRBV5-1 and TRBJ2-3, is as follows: KAGVTQTPRYLIKTRGQQVTLSCSPISGHRSVSWYQQTPGQGLQFLFEYFSETQRNKGNFPGRFSGRQFSNSRSEMNVSTLELGDSALYLCASSLAGTSGAGTDTQYFGPGTRLTVL.

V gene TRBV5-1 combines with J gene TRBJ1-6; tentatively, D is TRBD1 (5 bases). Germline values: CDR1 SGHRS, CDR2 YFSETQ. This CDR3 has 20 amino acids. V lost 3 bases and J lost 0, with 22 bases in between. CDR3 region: CASSSVFRVGLSSYNSPLHF. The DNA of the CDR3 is TGCGCCAGCAGCTCCGTCTTCAGGGTCGGTCTCAGCTCCTATAATTCACCCCTCCACTTT.

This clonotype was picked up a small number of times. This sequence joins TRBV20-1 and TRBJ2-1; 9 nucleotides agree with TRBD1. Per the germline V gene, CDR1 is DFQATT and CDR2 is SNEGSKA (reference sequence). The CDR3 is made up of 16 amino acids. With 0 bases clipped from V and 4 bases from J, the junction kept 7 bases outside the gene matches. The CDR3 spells CSARDRGDRAYNEQFF. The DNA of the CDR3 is TGCAGTGCTAGAGATAGGGGGGACAGGGCTTACAATGAGCAGTTCTTC.

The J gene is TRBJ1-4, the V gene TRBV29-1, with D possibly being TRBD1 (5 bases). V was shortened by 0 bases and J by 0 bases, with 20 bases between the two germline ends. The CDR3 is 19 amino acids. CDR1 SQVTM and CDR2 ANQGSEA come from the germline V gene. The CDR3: CSVEDHPLGGVATNEKLFF. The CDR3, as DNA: TGCAGCGTTGAAGATCACCCATTGGGAGGGGTCGCAACTAATGAAAAACTGTTTTTT. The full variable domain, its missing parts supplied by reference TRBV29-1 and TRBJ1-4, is SAVISQKPSRDICQRGTSLTIQCQVDSQVTMMFWYRQQPGQSLTLIATANQGSEATYESGFVIDKFPISRPNLTFSTLTVSNMSPEDSSIYLCSVEDHPLGGVATNEKLFFGSGTQLSVL.

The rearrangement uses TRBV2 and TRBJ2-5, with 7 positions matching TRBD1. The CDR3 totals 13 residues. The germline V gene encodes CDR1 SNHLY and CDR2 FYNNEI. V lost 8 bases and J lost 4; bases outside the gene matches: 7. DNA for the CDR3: TGTGCCAGCGTATACAGGGGTGGAGAGACCCAGTACTTC. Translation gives CASVYRGGETQYF. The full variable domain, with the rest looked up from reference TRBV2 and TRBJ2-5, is EPEVTQTPSHQVTQMGQEVILRCVPISNHLYFYWYRQILGQKVEFLVSFYNNEISEKSEIFDDQFSVERPDGSNFTLKIRSTKLEDSAMYFCASVYRGGETQYFGPGTRLLVL.

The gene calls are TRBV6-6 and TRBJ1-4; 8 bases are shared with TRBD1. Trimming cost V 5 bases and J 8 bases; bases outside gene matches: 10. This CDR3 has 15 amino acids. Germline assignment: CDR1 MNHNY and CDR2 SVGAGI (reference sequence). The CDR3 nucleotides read TGTGCCAGCAGTACGGACAGGGCGTTGAGAGAAAAACTGTTTTTT. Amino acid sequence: CASSTDRALREKLFF.

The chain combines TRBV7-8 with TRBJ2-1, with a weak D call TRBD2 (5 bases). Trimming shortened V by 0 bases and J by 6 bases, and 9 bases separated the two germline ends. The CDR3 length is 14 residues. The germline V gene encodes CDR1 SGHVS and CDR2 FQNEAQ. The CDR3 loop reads CASSLAASINEQFF. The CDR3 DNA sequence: TGTGCCAGCAGCTTAGCGGCTAGCATCAATGAGCAGTTCTTC.

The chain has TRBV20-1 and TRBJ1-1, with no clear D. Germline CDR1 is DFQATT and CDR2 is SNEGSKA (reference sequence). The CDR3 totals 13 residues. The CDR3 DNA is TGCAGCCCCGCGGGCGACCTATACACTGAAGCTTTCTTT. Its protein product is CSPAGDLYTEAFF.